This TCR beta chain was identified in a study of blood T cell repertoires in COVID-19. The CDR3 has 11 amino acids. Germline lookup yields CDR1 GTSNPN and CDR2 SVGIG (reference sequence). Trimming shortened V by 5 bases and J by 7 bases, and 12 bases separated the two germline ends. This table comes from immunoSEQ multiplex PCR, and its TCRdb copy is limited to in-frame clones, with some not included. The profile shows approximately 340,000 clones, about four fifths of them singletons. Sample: peripheral blood. This rearrangement joins TRBV30 to TRBJ2-7; D is possibly TRBD2 (6 bases). The clonotype was recovered from a man younger than 45 with active or convalescent COVID-19. The DNA for the CDR3 is TGTGCCTGGGGGAGGAGTAGGGAGCAGTACTTC. Translated, it gives CAWGRSREQYF.